What follows are 8 T cell receptor beta chains derived from one specimen sequenced in a study of radiation and T cells in renal cell carcinoma. This table comes from immunoSEQ multiplex PCR, and its TCRdb copy is limited to in-frame clones, with some not included. The table has about 91,000 clones, about four fifths seen once. Time point given: baseline pretreatment blood. Sample treatment: 15 Gy SBRT to primary tumor, nephrectomy 4 weeks later. The sequenced sample was blood, obtained from a patient whose treatment included radiotherapy and nephrectomy. The origin of the receptors is a man aged 60-69 years with renal cell carcinoma.

In this sample, this clone is medium-sized. V gene TRBV5-1 combines with J gene TRBJ1-2; D possibly corresponds to TRBD1 (6 bases). The germline V gene encodes CDR1 SGHRS and CDR2 YFSETQ. Trimming removed 0 bases at V and 8 bases at J, with 11 bases between. This CDR3 contains 13 residues. The CDR3 reads CASSLAGVGGYTF. Here the CDR3 DNA reads TGCGCCAGCAGCTTGGCAGGGGTAGGCGGCTACACCTTC.

The rearrangement joins TRBV7-6 to TRBJ2-1; 8 nucleotides match TRBD2. The J segment lost 7 bases and the V segment lost 1 base, leaving 9 bases of the junction unmatched. Germline CDR1 is SGHVS and CDR2 is FNYEAQ. The length of the CDR3 is 16 residues. The CDR3 region has the DNA TGTGCCAGCAGCTTAGTACGGGAGGGCCTGGGGAATGAGCAGTTCTTC. This sequence encodes CASSLVREGLGNEQFF.

This sequence joins TRBV28 and TRBJ2-7, with D unresolved. The V end lost 4 bases, the J end lost 4 bases, and 11 bases lay between the germline ends. The germline V gene has CDR1 MDHEN and CDR2 SYDVKM. This CDR3 has 13 amino acids. DNA for the CDR3: TGTGCCAGCAGTTCAATCTTCTTTTACGAGCAGTACTTC. As protein: CASSSIFFYEQYF.

This chain joins TRBV6-4 and TRBJ2-3; 10 bases are shared with TRBD1. The J segment lost 4 bases and the V segment lost 4 bases, leaving 2 bases of the junction unmatched. Per germline, CDR1 MRHNA and CDR2 SNTAGT. The CDR3 extends over 14 amino acids. CDR3 in DNA: TGTGCCAGCAGTGCAGGACAGGGGGCAGATACGCAGTATTTT. It yields the protein CASSAGQGADTQYF.

V and J are TRBV6-5 and TRBJ2-7; tentatively, D is TRBD2 (6 bases). This CDR3 is 14 amino acids long. V dropped 2 bases and J dropped 3 bases, with 11 bases sitting between them. Germline CDR1 reads MNHEY; CDR2 reads SVGAGI. CDR3 in DNA: TGTGCCAGCAGTTACGGGCGGGGTGGCTACGAGCAGTACTTC. The encoded protein is CASSYGRGGYEQYF.

The chain has TRBV27 and TRBJ2-7; 7 nucleotides agree with TRBD1. Losses at the gene ends were 4 bases for V and 1 base for J; bases not matched to a gene: 4. The CDR3 consists of 14 residues. The germline gives CDR1 MNHEY, CDR2 SMNVEV (reference sequence). CDR3 region: CASSSTGHSYEQYF. The CDR3, as DNA: TGTGCCAGCAGTTCGACAGGGCATTCCTACGAGCAGTACTTC.

The chain couples TRBV15 to TRBJ2-5; D might be TRBD2 (6 bases). V lost 0 bases and J lost 4, with 12 bases in between. The CDR3 consists of 15 residues. Germline assignment: CDR1 LNHNV and CDR2 YYDKDF (reference sequence). The CDR3 sequence is CATSRELGGGETQYF. Here the CDR3 DNA reads TGTGCCACCAGCAGAGAACTGGGAGGAGGAGAGACCCAGTACTTC.

The V gene is TRBV19, the J gene TRBJ1-1; D not certain. Germline V gives CDR1 LNHDA, CDR2 SQIVND (reference sequence). The CDR3 length is 13 residues. V was clipped by 3 bases and J by 4 bases, with 9 bases between them. The CDR3 DNA reads as TGTGCCAGTAGTATCGGCCTGGGCACTGAAGCTTTCTTT. Protein: CASSIGLGTEAFF.